This T cell receptor beta chain was obtained from a study of blood T cell repertoires in COVID-19. Overall study context: PBMCs, B-cell-depleted T cells, or T cells provided the cDNA or gDNA that made up the material.

V lost 4 bases, J lost 2 bases, and 8 bases lay in between. In germline, CDR1 is SGHTA, CDR2 FQGNSA. This CDR3 has 13 residues. As originally analysed: Counts of nucleated cells, estimated from reference gene primer amplification, were obtained. Produced via immunoSEQ multiplex PCR; TCRdb's table is partial and in-frame only. V and J calls and clone size follow that table, whereas D and trimming were derived from the DNA. This table holds 200,000 to 250,000 clones, 70% to 85% found once. The sequencing input was PBMCs or T cells enriched from blood (not recorded which). This chain joins TRBV7-2 and TRBJ1-1; D remains ambiguous. This receptor was identified in a woman in her sixties who had recovered from COVID-19. The CDR3 protein is CASSSGPNTEAFF. CDR3 coding DNA: TGTGCCAGCAGCTCGGGTCCTAACACTGAAGCTTTCTTT.